A single sample is the source of the 14 T cell receptor beta chains below, sequenced in a study of cytomegalovirus exposure and HLA in healthy donors. This PCR relied on a set of 60 Vbeta primers and 13 Jbeta primers. Sequenced by immunoSEQ multiplex PCR; TCRdb stores in-frame clones only, minus some. Of some 110,000 clones listed, roughly 82% were seen once; the top ten hold less than 2%. The sample comprised PBMCs. The receptors come from a man aged 50 to 59 in good health and CMV-seronegative.

V gene TRBV28 combines with J gene TRBJ1-2; D is uncertain. The V and J ends lost 2 bases and 3 bases respectively, with 7 bases between them. The CDR3 contains 13 residues. Germline V gives CDR1 MDHEN, CDR2 SYDVKM. CDR3 in DNA: TGTGCCAGCAGTTTAGGGCTTGACTATGGCTACACCTTC. It yields the protein CASSLGLDYGYTF.

The genes are TRBV5-8 and TRBJ2-5; maybe TRBD1 (6 bases). The CDR3 consists of 16 residues. Trimming left V 2 bases short and J 4 bases short, with 18 bases between. CDR1 and CDR2 from the germline V gene are SGHTS and YDEGEE. The CDR3 sequence: CASSLPGQPSGETQYF. For the CDR3, the DNA is TGTGCCAGCAGCTTACCCGGACAGCCATCTGGAGAGACCCAGTACTTC.

V is TRBV6-5 and J is TRBJ2-7; 11 bases map to TRBD2. This CDR3 comprises 15 residues. Germline assignment: CDR1 MNHEY and CDR2 SVGAGI. V lost 2 bases and J lost 0; bases outside the gene matches: 0. This CDR3 is CASSYLAGGSYEQYF. DNA for the CDR3: TGTGCCAGCAGTTACCTAGCGGGGGGCTCCTACGAGCAGTACTTC.

V usage is TRBV6-5 and J usage is TRBJ1-4; weak D call: TRBD1 (5 bases). Germline V lookup: CDR1 MNHEY, CDR2 SVGAGI. Trimming took off 0 bases at V and 8 bases at J, with 16 bases between the two ends. The CDR3 covers 16 residues. The DNA for the CDR3 is TGTGCCAGCAGTTACTCGAGTAGTAGAAGGGGCGAAAAACTGTTTTTT. This encodes CASSYSSSRRGEKLFF.

The chain recombines TRBV28 with TRBJ2-2; D possibly corresponds to TRBD2 (6 bases). The CDR3 is 14 amino acids. Germline V gives CDR1 MDHEN, CDR2 SYDVKM. The CDR3 DNA sequence: TGTGCTACCTCCGGGACTCGGAACACCGGGGAGCTGTTTTTT. Translation: CATSGTRNTGELFF.

The rearrangement links TRBV10-3 to TRBJ2-1; no firm D call. V lost 2 bases, J lost 5 bases, and 7 bases lay in between. The CDR3 length is 13 residues. In germline, CDR1 is ENHRY, CDR2 SYGVKD. In DNA form, the CDR3 reads TGTGCCATCAGTGAGAACAGAAACAATGAGCAGTTCTTC. Its protein product is CAISENRNNEQFF.

The V gene is TRBV9, the J gene TRBJ2-6, with D perhaps TRBD2 (6 bases). V dropped 3 bases and J dropped 0 bases, with 13 bases sitting between them. This CDR3 region has 17 residues. Germline V CDR1 and CDR2: SGDLS, YYNGEE. CDR3 nucleotides: TGTGCCAGCAGCGGTGGAGGGGAATTCTCTGGGGCCAACGTCCTGACTTTC. Translated, it gives CASSGGGEFSGANVLTF. Filled out from reference TRBV9 and TRBJ2-6, the complete variable domain reads DSGVTQTPKHLITATGQRVTLRCSPRSGDLSVYWYQQSLDQGLQFLIQYYNGEERAKGNILERFSAQQFPDLHSELNLSSLELGDSALYFCASSGGGEFSGANVLTFGAGSRLTVL.

This chain connects TRBV7-2 to TRBJ1-2; 9 bases are shared with TRBD1. CDR1 and CDR2 from the germline V gene are SGHTA and FQGNSA. This CDR3 has 15 amino acids. With 5 bases clipped from V and 6 bases from J, the junction kept 10 bases outside the gene matches. Here the CDR3 reads CASSGWDREVNGYTF. DNA of the CDR3: TGTGCCAGCAGCGGCTGGGACAGGGAAGTCAATGGCTACACCTTC.

The V call is TRBV18, the J call TRBJ2-3; 13 bases map to TRBD2. V dropped 3 bases and J dropped 2; count of bases not matched to a gene: 2. This CDR3 region has 16 residues. Per germline, CDR1 KGHSH and CDR2 LQKENI. Here the CDR3 DNA reads TGTGCCAGCTCACCGACTAGCGGGGGGATCACAGATACGCAGTATTTT. This sequence encodes CASSPTSGGITDTQYF.

This clone has more than one count but fewer than ten. The chain links TRBV5-4 to TRBJ1-1, with no clear D. Germline V gene data show CDR1 as SGHNT and CDR2 as YYREEE (reference sequence). This CDR3 region has 14 residues. Trimming took 1 base from V and 0 from J, leaving 7 bases between them. CDR3 residues: CASSLTPLNTEAFF. The CDR3 coding sequence is TGTGCCAGCAGCTTGACACCCTTGAACACTGAAGCTTTCTTT. The variable domain in full, completed from reference TRBV5-4 and TRBJ1-1, reads ETGVTQSPTHLIKTRGQQVTLRCSSQSGHNTVSWYQQALGQGPQFIFQYYREEENGRGNFPPRFSGLQFPNYSSELNVNALELDDSALYLCASSLTPLNTEAFFGQGTRLTVV.

This chain connects TRBV6-1 to TRBJ2-7; 13 positions match TRBD2. The CDR3 length is 15 residues. Germline CDR1 and CDR2: MNHNS and SASEGT. The V segment lost 6 bases and the J segment 4 bases; nucleotides outside the gene matches: 6. The CDR3: CASSVTSGGAYEQYV. CDR3 DNA: TGTGCCAGCAGCGTCACTAGCGGGGGGGCTTACGAGCAGTACGTC.

The chain employs TRBV5-6 and TRBJ1-5; D is unclear. Germline lookup yields CDR1 SGHDT and CDR2 YYEEEE. The CDR3 has 14 amino acids. V lost 4 bases, J lost 0 bases, and 8 bases lay in between. The CDR3 bases are TGTGCCAGCAGCGGGAGGAATAGCAATCAGCCCCAGCATTTT. Amino acid sequence: CASSGRNSNQPQHF.

This clone is a singleton in its sample. The CDR3 region has the DNA TGTGCCAGCAGCTTAGCGGAGGGAATTACACGGTATGGCTACACCTTC. This sequence encodes CASSLAEGITRYGYTF. The genes are TRBV7-9 and TRBJ1-2; D is ambiguous. V lost 0 bases and J 5 bases, leaving 16 bases between the germline ends. The CDR3 contains 16 residues. CDR1 is SEHNR and CDR2 is FQNEAQ in the germline V gene (reference sequence).

This clone has only a few counts. This sequence joins TRBV2 and TRBJ1-2; TRBD1 matches at 9 bases. Germline V CDR1 and CDR2: SNHLY, FYNNEI. The CDR3 spans 15 residues. Losses at the gene ends were 1 base for V and 10 bases for J; bases not matched to a gene: 10. CDR3 residues: CASSEVRNRGRDYTF. In DNA form, the CDR3 reads TGTGCCAGCAGTGAAGTTCGTAACAGGGGGCGCGACTACACCTTC.